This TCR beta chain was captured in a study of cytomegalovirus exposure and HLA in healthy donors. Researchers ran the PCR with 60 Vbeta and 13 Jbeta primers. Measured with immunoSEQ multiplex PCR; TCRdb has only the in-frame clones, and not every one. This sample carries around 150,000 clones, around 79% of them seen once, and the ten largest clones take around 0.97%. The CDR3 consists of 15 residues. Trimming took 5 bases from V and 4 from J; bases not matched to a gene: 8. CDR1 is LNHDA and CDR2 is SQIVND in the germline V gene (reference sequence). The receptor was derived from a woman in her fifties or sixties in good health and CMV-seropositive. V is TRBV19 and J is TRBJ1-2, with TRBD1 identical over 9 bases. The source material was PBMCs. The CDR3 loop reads CASSLGTGRSYGYTF. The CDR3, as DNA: TGTGCCAGTAGTCTCGGGACAGGGCGGTCCTATGGCTACACCTTC.